Following are 7 T cell receptor beta chains from one sample sequenced in a study of blood T cell repertoires in COVID-19 (dated by TCRdb to 2020 to 2022). Library construction relied on the immunoSEQ multiplex PCR assay. This immuneACCESS table, as held by TCRdb, lists in-frame sequences with V and J called but not all clones. Of the missing ones, under half trace to an unresolved V gene in checked studies; the others have no known cause. This sample comprises some 200,000 clones, around 81% of them detected only once. 8% to 13% of the sample rests with the top ten. The sample comprised peripheral blood. These receptors all come from a middle-aged woman with COVID-19, enrolled during active disease.

The chain recombines TRBV6-5 with TRBJ2-2; D is perhaps TRBD1 (5 bases). V lost 11 bases and J 1 base, leaving 14 bases between the germline ends. In germline, CDR1 is MNHEY, CDR2 SVGAGI. The CDR3 is made up of 14 amino acids. CDR3 protein: CAGSPGQNTGELFF. The CDR3 DNA follows: TGTGCCGGCTCCCCCGGACAGAACACCGGGGAGCTGTTTTTT.

This clone showed up just a few times. Other DNA sequences in this sample translate to the same CDR3. The V gene is TRBV18, the J gene TRBJ1-1, with TRBD1 as a possible D gene (6 bases). V lost 3 bases and J 1 base, leaving 6 bases between the germline ends. Germline CDR1 reads KGHSH; CDR2 reads LQKENI. This CDR3 has 13 amino acids. CDR3 sequence: CASSPGQNTEAFF. The CDR3 nucleotides are TGTGCCAGCTCACCGGGACAGAACACTGAAGCTTTCTTT.

Points on this clone: Compared with germline, one end of the junction differs, possibly owing to a read error. This sequence joins TRBV2 and TRBJ2-2; 8 positions match TRBD1. Per the germline V gene, CDR1 is SNHLY and CDR2 is FYNNEI. This CDR3 has 15 amino acids. CDR3 protein: CASREADRGGGELFF. DNA of the CDR3: TGTGCCAGCAGAGAAGCAGACAGGGGCGGCGGGGAGCTGTTTTTT.

The V call is TRBV3-1 (or the pseudogene TRBV3-2), the J call TRBJ1-5; weak D call: TRBD1 (6 bases). Per germline, CDR1 LGHDT and CDR2 YNNKEL (reference sequence). The CDR3 loop spans 15 amino acids. Trimming left V 1 base short and J 2 bases short, with 9 bases between. CDR3: CASSQAGDGNQPQHF. In DNA form, the CDR3 reads TGTGCCAGCAGCCAAGCAGGGGATGGCAATCAGCCCCAGCATTTT.

This clone has more than one count but fewer than ten. The V call is TRBV19, the J call TRBJ1-1; 7 bases are shared with TRBD1. The CDR3 loop spans 14 amino acids. Germline V CDR1 and CDR2: LNHDA, SQIVND (reference sequence). The V segment lost 6 bases and the J segment 1 base; nucleotides outside the gene matches: 5. CDR3 in amino acids: CASSFQGGNTEAFF. In DNA, the CDR3 is TGTGCCAGTAGCTTCCAGGGGGGGAACACTGAAGCTTTCTTT.

The chain is built from TRBV29-1 and TRBJ2-2, with D unresolved. This CDR3 is built from 13 residues. V lost 4 bases and J lost 5, with 11 bases in between. Germline V CDR1 and CDR2: SQVTM, ANQGSEA. CDR3 in amino acids: CSVGRVTTGELFF. The DNA of the CDR3 is TGCAGCGTTGGCCGGGTAACAACCGGGGAGCTGTTTTTT.

The chain combines TRBV9 with TRBJ2-1; D not certain. The germline V gene has CDR1 SGDLS and CDR2 YYNGEE. The CDR3 is 13 amino acids. V dropped 1 base and J dropped 6 bases, with 8 bases sitting between them. The CDR3 protein is CASSVMSSNEQFF. For the CDR3, the DNA is TGTGCCAGCAGCGTAATGAGTTCCAATGAGCAGTTCTTC.